The 24 T cell receptor beta chains below come from one sample, sequenced in a study of T cell responses to AZD1222 COVID-19 vaccine. Sequencing was performed with immunoSEQ multiplex PCR; in TCRdb, only in-frame clones are kept and a portion is missing. The table has about 160,000 clones, just over 90% seen once. This sample comprised peripheral blood, obtained on day 0 of MenACWY control vaccination. These receptors were taken from an adult in good health.

The V and J genes are TRBV5-1 and TRBJ2-2; D gene ambiguous. Germline lookup yields CDR1 SGHRS and CDR2 YFSETQ. The length of the CDR3 is 13 residues. Trimming removed 0 bases from V and 8 bases from J, with 8 bases in between. This CDR3 reads CASSLAGRGELFF. Here the CDR3 DNA reads TGCGCCAGCAGCTTGGCCGGGCGGGGGGAGCTGTTTTTT.

This chain joins TRBV30 and TRBJ2-2, with D perhaps TRBD1 or TRBD2 (5 bases each). Trimming stripped 2 bases from V and 5 bases from J, with 12 bases between. Germline CDR1 and CDR2: GTSNPN and SVGIG (reference sequence). The CDR3 has 14 residues. CDR3 in DNA: TGTGCCTGGAGTTCGGGACCTCAGACCGGGGAGCTGTTTTTT. Translating gives CAWSSGPQTGELFF.

The chain carries TRBV24-1 and TRBJ1-5; D is unresolved. CDR3 length: 15 amino acids. The germline CDR1 and CDR2 sequences are KGHDR and SFDVKD. Deletions cut 1 base from V and 4 bases from J, with 10 bases between. The CDR3, as DNA: TGTGCCACCAGTGATTTAAGTGAACCAAATCAGCCCCAGCATTTT. Protein: CATSDLSEPNQPQHF.

J is TRBJ1-4 and V is TRBV30; D might be TRBD1 (6 bases). The CDR3 covers 14 residues. Looked up from germline, CDR1 is GTSNPN and CDR2 is SVGIG (reference sequence). V lost 3 bases and J lost 8, with 16 bases in between. The chain's CDR3 is CAWRGGTSREKLFF. Here the CDR3 DNA reads TGTGCCTGGAGAGGGGGGACAAGCCGAGAAAAACTGTTTTTT.

The genes are TRBV7-8 and TRBJ2-3, with D unresolved. The CDR3 has 15 amino acids. V lost 5 bases and J 4 bases, leaving 16 bases between the germline ends. Germline CDR1 is SGHVS and CDR2 is FQNEAQ. For the CDR3, the DNA is TGTGCCAGCAGCCCGCGACCCTTTACGGCAGATACGCAGTATTTT. This sequence encodes CASSPRPFTADTQYF.

The chain links TRBV9 to TRBJ2-1; D call uncertain. The CDR3 runs 13 residues. V was cut by 2 bases and J by 8 bases, with 11 bases left in between. CDR1 is SGDLS, CDR2 YYNGEE, per germline. In DNA, the CDR3 is TGTGCCAGCAGCGTGCGGCCTTATGATGAGCAGTTCTTC. This gives the protein CASSVRPYDEQFF.

CDR3 sequence: CATTTQDEQYF. In DNA, the CDR3 is TGTGCCACAACTACTCAGGACGAGCAGTACTTC. The chain recombines TRBV19 with TRBJ2-7, with D unclear. V lost 10 bases and J lost 5, with 12 bases in between. The germline V gene has CDR1 LNHDA and CDR2 SQIVND (reference sequence). The CDR3 has 11 residues.

In its sample, this clone was seen once. V usage is TRBV7-2 and J usage is TRBJ1-2; tentative D call: TRBD1 (5 bases). CDR3 length: 15 amino acids. Per germline, CDR1 SGHTA and CDR2 FQGNSA. V was clipped by 5 bases and J by 3 bases, with 16 bases between them. CDR3 bases: TGTGCCAGCAGCCCCGGACACATTTGGGACTATGGCTACACCTTC. Translating gives CASSPGHIWDYGYTF. Drawing the rest from reference TRBV7-2 and TRBJ1-2, the complete variable domain is GAGVSQSPSNKVTEKGKDVELRCDPISGHTALYWYRQSLGQGLEFLIYFQGNSAPDKSGLPSDRFSAERTGGSVSTLTIQRTQQEDSAVYLCASSPGHIWDYGYTFGSGTRLTVV.

The chain carries TRBV6-5 and TRBJ1-5, with a tentative D call TRBD1 (6 bases). This CDR3 comprises 14 residues. Trimming took off 6 bases at V and 4 bases at J, with 13 bases between the two ends. Germline V gene data show CDR1 as MNHEY and CDR2 as SVGAGI. CDR3 sequence: CASRAGTLNQPQHF. The CDR3 nucleotides read TGTGCCAGCAGAGCCGGGACATTGAATCAGCCCCAGCATTTT.

The chain couples TRBV30 to TRBJ1-5; TRBD1 matches 7 bases. J was trimmed by 2 bases and V by 5 bases; bases with no gene match: 0. The CDR3 runs 12 residues. The V gene's germline CDR1 is GTSNPN and CDR2 SVGIG (reference sequence). The DNA of the CDR3 is TGTGCCTGGGGGACAGGCAATCAGCCCCAGCATTTT. As protein: CAWGTGNQPQHF.

This clone was detected once. The CDR3, as DNA: TGTGCCAGCAGCGTAAGCGGATATGCCAATGAAAAACTGTTTTTT. It is translated as CASSVSGYANEKLFF. V usage is TRBV11-2 and J usage is TRBJ1-4; no definite D call. Germline CDR1 and CDR2: SGHAT and FQNNGV. There are 15 residues in the CDR3. V shed 5 bases and J shed 5 bases, with 15 bases lying between them.

This sequence joins TRBV7-2 and TRBJ1-1, with D unclear. Germline V gene lookup returns CDR1 SGHTA and CDR2 FQGNSA. There are 14 residues in the CDR3. Deletions cut 2 bases from V and 1 base from J, with 8 bases between. DNA for the CDR3: TGTGCCAGCAGCTTATTTACGGGGAACACTGAAGCTTTCTTT. Amino acid sequence: CASSLFTGNTEAFF. The full variable domain, completed using reference TRBV7-2 and TRBJ1-1, is GAGVSQSPSNKVTEKGKDVELRCDPISGHTALYWYRQSLGQGLEFLIYFQGNSAPDKSGLPSDRFSAERTGGSVSTLTIQRTQQEDSAVYLCASSLFTGNTEAFFGQGTRLTVV.

This clone was seen a single time. The CDR3 bases are TGTGCCAGCAGTGGTTCGGGGCCCCAGTACTTC. Protein: CASSGSGPQYF. The gene calls are TRBV12-3 or TRBV12-4 and TRBJ2-5; perhaps D is TRBD1 or TRBD2 (5 bases each). V lost 5 bases, J lost 9 bases, and 10 bases lay in between. The CDR3 is 11 residues long.

The rearrangement links TRBV7-6 to TRBJ2-3; TRBD2 might be the D (5 bases). Germline CDR1 is SGHVS and CDR2 is FNYEAQ. V was trimmed by 6 bases and J by 4 bases, leaving 20 bases between them. The CDR3 is 16 residues long. The CDR3 bases are TGTGCCAGCAGTGGGCCGCGGGTAAGTGGGTCAGATACGCAGTATTTT. It codes for CASSGPRVSGSDTQYF.

This chain links TRBV19 with TRBJ1-5; 9 positions agree with TRBD1. CDR3 size: 15 residues. Germline CDR1 is LNHDA and CDR2 is SQIVND (reference sequence). Trimming cost V 5 bases and J 10 bases; bases outside gene matches: 12. The CDR3 is CASSLSKGQGGPQHF. DNA for the CDR3: TGTGCCAGTAGTTTAAGTAAGGGACAGGGTGGCCCCCAGCATTTT.

The count of this clone is one. This sequence joins TRBV28 and TRBJ1-5; no firm D call. The CDR3 is 15 residues long. The germline V gene encodes CDR1 MDHEN and CDR2 SYDVKM. Between the trimmed V and J ends, which lost 6 bases and 9 bases, there was a span of 21 bases. As DNA, the CDR3 is TGTGCCAGCAGCCGCAGCGACGGCTTCGGAGGGCCCCAGCATTTT. Protein sequence: CASSRSDGFGGPQHF.

The chain is built from TRBV18 and TRBJ1-2, with no clear D. V lost 0 bases, J lost 8 bases, and 13 bases lay in between. The CDR3 covers 14 residues. Germline CDR1 reads KGHSH; CDR2 reads LQKENI. CDR3 in amino acids: CASSPPSRQGGYTF. CDR3 nucleotides: TGTGCCAGCTCACCACCGAGCCGTCAAGGGGGCTACACCTTC.

The rearrangement uses TRBV18 and TRBJ2-7, with D perhaps given as TRBD1 or TRBD2 (5 bases each). In germline, CDR1 is KGHSH, CDR2 LQKENI. This CDR3 contains 13 residues. V lost 6 bases, J lost 6 bases, and 15 bases lay in between. The CDR3 sequence: CASSPRVGGEQYF. CDR3 DNA sequence: TGTGCCAGCTCTCCAAGGGTTGGGGGCGAGCAGTACTTC.

The chain is built from TRBV7-3 and TRBJ2-3, with a possible D match to TRBD2 (5 bases). With 5 bases removed from V and 2 bases from J, the gap between germline ends came to 17 bases. Germline CDR1 and CDR2: SGHTA and FQGTGA. CDR3 size: 16 residues. The CDR3 reads CASSRTLGEFTDTQYF. CDR3 DNA sequence: TGTGCCAGCAGCCGGACCCTCGGGGAATTCACAGATACGCAGTATTTT. The full variable domain, in which reference TRBV7-3 and TRBJ2-3 provide the parts outside the CDR3, is GAGVSQTPSNKVTEKGKYVELRCDPISGHTALYWYRQSLGQGPEFLIYFQGTGAADDSGLPNDRFFAVRPEGSVSTLKIQRTERGDSAVYLCASSRTLGEFTDTQYFGPGTRLTVL.

The gene calls are TRBV11-2 and TRBJ2-7, with D maybe TRBD2 (6 bases). With 3 bases removed from V and 3 bases from J, the gap between germline ends came to 18 bases. The CDR3 sequence is 16 residues long. Germline V gene data show CDR1 as SGHAT and CDR2 as FQNNGV. The CDR3 region has the DNA TGTGCCAGCAGCTTTCCCTTGCTAGCGCAGCACTACGAGCAGTACTTC. This encodes CASSFPLLAQHYEQYF.

The CDR3 region has the DNA TGTGCCAGCAGCCAAGACAAAGTCGTCCACTTT. It specifies CASSQDKVVHF. The chain joins TRBV3-1 (or the pseudogene TRBV3-2) to TRBJ1-6, with unresolved D. CDR3 size: 11 residues. Germline V CDR1 and CDR2: LGHDT, YNNKEL (reference sequence). The V end was cut by 0 bases, the J end by 17 bases, with 8 bases between.

The J gene is TRBJ1-6, the V gene TRBV7-9; 8 bases fit TRBD1. CDR3 length: 13 residues. V shed 5 bases, J shed 14 bases, and the junction held 8 bases outside the gene matches. CDR1 SEHNR and CDR2 FQNEAQ come from the germline V gene (reference sequence). CDR3 residues: CASSPTGAVTLHF. CDR3 DNA sequence: TGTGCCAGCAGCCCGACAGGGGCGGTCACCCTCCACTTT.

The V and J genes are TRBV5-3 and TRBJ1-1, with TRBD1 as a possible D gene (5 bases). TRBV5-3 is designated an ORF whose function remains uncertain. Trimming pared 5 bases from V and 1 base from J, leaving 12 bases between. This CDR3 region has 14 residues. This CDR3 reads CARSYPQGNTEAFF. For the CDR3, the DNA is TGTGCCAGAAGTTACCCCCAGGGGAACACTGAAGCTTTCTTT.

V usage is TRBV5-1 and J usage is TRBJ2-7, with TRBD1 matching 8 bases. V lost 5 bases, J lost 3 bases, and 7 bases stayed unmatched. CDR1 is SGHRS and CDR2 is YFSETQ in the germline V gene. This CDR3 region has 14 residues. The CDR3 region has the DNA TGCGCCAGCAGTCTGCAGGGGGCGATCTACGAGCAGTACTTC. Amino acids: CASSLQGAIYEQYF.